This is a list of T cell receptor beta chains from one sample in a study of blood T cell repertoires in COVID-19. Clones were sequenced by immunoSEQ multiplex PCR, and TCRdb holds only the in-frame ones, with some missing. This sample has over 150,000 clones, with over 60% found just once. Sequencing input: peripheral blood. These receptors all stem from an elderly man with acute or convalescent COVID-19. CDR3s include the opening cysteine and the closing phenylalanine or tryptophan. The D gene is left open where the match is weak. Only some rows state a clone size, as once, few, many or a class for expanded clones.

v_gene: TRBV4-3; j_gene: TRBJ1-5; len: 13; abundance: NA; d_gene: NA; CDR3nt: TGCGCCAGCAGCCAAAACCCGGGTGAGCCCCAGCATTTT; CDR3aa: CASSQNPGEPQHF
v_gene: TRBV13; j_gene: TRBJ2-1; len: 16; abundance: NA; d_gene: TRBD2; CDR3nt: TGTGCCAGCAGCTCCCCGAGATCGCGGGGGGGGAGGGAGCAGTTCTTC; CDR3aa: CASSSPRSRGGREQFF
v_gene: TRBV30; j_gene: TRBJ1-5; len: 15; abundance: once; d_gene: NA; CDR3nt: TGTGCCTGGAGTGAGGCAGCAAGGGGAGGTCAGCCCCAGCATTTT; CDR3aa: CAWSEAARGGQPQHF
v_gene: TRBV6-5; j_gene: TRBJ2-5; len: 14; abundance: NA; d_gene: NA; CDR3nt: TGTGCCAGCAGCAAAAGGGGTTACCAAGAGACCCAGTACTTC; CDR3aa: CASSKRGYQETQYF
v_gene: TRBV21-1; j_gene: TRBJ1-1; len: 15; abundance: NA; d_gene: NA; CDR3nt: TGTGCCAGCAGCATTAGGGGACAGGAGAACACTGAAGCTTTCTTT; CDR3aa: CASSIRGQENTEAFF
v_gene: TRBV2; j_gene: TRBJ2-1; len: 15; abundance: NA; d_gene: TRBD2; CDR3nt: TGTGCCAGCAGTCCCGATGTAGCGGGGGTTTTTGAGCAGTTCTTC; CDR3aa: CASSPDVAGVFEQFF
v_gene: TRBV3-1/TRBV3-2; j_gene: TRBJ2-2; len: 17; abundance: NA; d_gene: TRBD2; CDR3nt: TGTGCCAGCAGGCAAGGCGGGGGGGCATTCCGGGCCGGGGAGCTGTTTTTT; CDR3aa: CASRQGGGAFRAGELFF
v_gene: TRBV11-3; j_gene: TRBJ2-7; len: 15; abundance: NA; d_gene: TRBD2; CDR3nt: TGTGCCAGCAGCCCGCGGACTAGCGGGGGGGTCGAGCAGTACTTC; CDR3aa: CASSPRTSGGVEQYF
v_gene: TRBV5-1; j_gene: TRBJ2-3; len: 15; abundance: NA; d_gene: TRBD1; CDR3nt: TGCGCCAGCAGTCACGGGGACAGGGGGCCAGATACGCAGTATTTT; CDR3aa: CASSHGDRGPDTQYF
v_gene: TRBV7-9; j_gene: TRBJ1-3; len: 16; abundance: few; d_gene: NA; CDR3nt: TGTGCCAGCAGCTCGGGGGACTCCGGACCCGGAAACACCATATATTTT; CDR3aa: CASSSGDSGPGNTIYF
v_gene: TRBV3-1/TRBV3-2; j_gene: TRBJ1-1; len: 13; abundance: many; d_gene: NA; CDR3nt: TGTGCCAGCAGCCCCACAGCGAACACTGAAGCTTTCTTT; CDR3aa: CASSPTANTEAFF
v_gene: TRBV2; j_gene: TRBJ1-2; len: 15; abundance: NA; d_gene: TRBD1; CDR3nt: TGTGCCAGCAGTGGACAGGGGGCGCGTCTTGAGGGCTACACCTTC; CDR3aa: CASSGQGARLEGYTF
v_gene: TRBV5-1; j_gene: TRBJ2-5; len: 14; abundance: NA; d_gene: TRBD1; CDR3nt: TGCGCCAGCAGCTCACAGGGGGGCCAAGAGACCCAGTACTTC; CDR3aa: CASSSQGGQETQYF
v_gene: TRBV6-4; j_gene: TRBJ2-2; len: 15; abundance: NA; d_gene: TRBD1; CDR3nt: TGTGCCAGCAAGAGCTCGGGACAGGTGTCCGGGGAGCTGTTTTTT; CDR3aa: CASKSSGQVSGELFF
v_gene: TRBV19; j_gene: TRBJ1-5; len: 15; abundance: medium-sized; d_gene: TRBD1; CDR3nt: TGTGCCAGTAGTATTGGGACAGGGGGGCACCAGCCCCAGCATTTT; CDR3aa: CASSIGTGGHQPQHF
v_gene: TRBV5-1; j_gene: TRBJ1-1; len: 17; abundance: many; d_gene: NA; CDR3nt: TGCGCCAGCAGCTCGGGTGGGGCCGCGTTTGGATTTACTGAAGCTTTCTTT; CDR3aa: CASSSGGAAFGFTEAFF
v_gene: TRBV5-1; j_gene: TRBJ2-3; len: 16; abundance: once; d_gene: NA; CDR3nt: TGCGCCAGCAGCCCGGCCTTAGGGGTCTACACAGATACGCAGTATTTT; CDR3aa: CASSPALGVYTDTQYF
v_gene: TRBV2; j_gene: TRBJ2-4; len: 12; abundance: NA; d_gene: NA; CDR3nt: TGTGCCAGCAGTGTATCGGTGGACATTCAGTACTTC; CDR3aa: CASSVSVDIQYF
v_gene: TRBV18; j_gene: TRBJ2-1; len: 16; abundance: NA; d_gene: NA; CDR3nt: TGTGCCAGCTCACCGTGGTGGGGGGTCTCCTACAATGAGCAGTTCTTC; CDR3aa: CASSPWWGVSYNEQFF
v_gene: TRBV18; j_gene: TRBJ2-3; len: 17; abundance: NA; d_gene: TRBD2; CDR3nt: TGTGCCAGCTCACCTCGGACTAGCGGGGGAAGCACAGATACGCAGTATTTT; CDR3aa: CASSPRTSGGSTDTQYF
v_gene: TRBV13; j_gene: TRBJ2-3; len: 14; abundance: NA; d_gene: NA; CDR3nt: TGTGCCAGCGCGACGGGGGGCATCACAGATACGCAGTATTTT; CDR3aa: CASATGGITDTQYF
v_gene: TRBV7-2; j_gene: TRBJ1-2; len: 14; abundance: NA; d_gene: NA; CDR3nt: TGTGCCAGCAGCTTAGAGGGGAGGGCCTATGGCTACACCTTC; CDR3aa: CASSLEGRAYGYTF
v_gene: TRBV6-4; j_gene: TRBJ2-2; len: 16; abundance: few; d_gene: TRBD2; CDR3nt: TGTGCCAGCAGCCTCTTAGCGGGGGGGAACACCGGGGAGCTGTTTTTT; CDR3aa: CASSLLAGGNTGELFF
v_gene: TRBV7-2; j_gene: TRBJ2-5; len: 15; abundance: NA; d_gene: TRBD2; CDR3nt: TGTGCCAGCAGCCCCCAGCGGGGGCCCGGGGAGACCCAGTACTTC; CDR3aa: CASSPQRGPGETQYF